The 12 T cell receptor beta chains given below trace back to one sample, sequenced in a study of blood T cell repertoires in COVID-19. Clones were sequenced by immunoSEQ multiplex PCR, and TCRdb holds only the in-frame ones, with some missing. The sample consists of about 68,000 clones, 75% to 90% of them appearing once. The sequenced sample was peripheral blood. The source is a man aged 45-65 years with acute or convalescent COVID-19.

This chain connects TRBV5-1 to TRBJ2-3; 7 bases map to TRBD2. There are 16 residues in the CDR3. CDR1 is SGHRS and CDR2 is YFSETQ in the germline V gene. J lost 0 bases, V lost 4 bases, and 8 bases had no gene match. The CDR3 here is CASSQPELASTDTQYF. The CDR3 DNA follows: TGCGCCAGCAGCCAACCCGAACTAGCGAGCACAGATACGCAGTATTTT.

This clone has only one observation. The genes are TRBV6-6 and TRBJ1-2; TRBD1 is a possible D gene (5 bases). CDR1 and CDR2 (germline): MNHNY, SVGAGI (reference sequence). Trimming cost V 5 bases and J 1 base, with 17 bases left between them. The CDR3 length is 16 residues. The CDR3 loop is CASSQGRGGDNYGYTF. The CDR3 DNA is TGTGCCAGCAGTCAAGGGAGGGGAGGGGATAACTATGGCTACACCTTC.

A single count supports this clone. The V gene is TRBV3-1 (or the pseudogene TRBV3-2), the J gene TRBJ1-5; tentative D call: TRBD1 (6 bases). This CDR3 is 14 amino acids long. CDR1 is LGHDT, CDR2 YNNKEL, per germline (reference sequence). V lost 0 bases to trimming and J lost 4 bases, with 7 bases between them. The CDR3 nucleotides are TGTGCCAGCAGCCAAGAGGGGGCTAATCAGCCCCAGCATTTT. The encoded protein is CASSQEGANQPQHF.

The rearrangement links TRBV4-3 to TRBJ2-1, with no clear D. The CDR3 has 16 amino acids. V was cut by 0 bases and J by 4 bases, with 13 bases left in between. The V gene's germline CDR1 is LGHNA and CDR2 YSLEER. The CDR3 reads CASSQDLVGIYNEQFF. In DNA, the CDR3 is TGCGCCAGCAGCCAAGATCTGGTGGGCATTTACAATGAGCAGTTCTTC.

The chain employs TRBV30 and TRBJ1-5, with D perhaps TRBD1 (5 bases). The CDR3 length is 16 residues. Per the germline V gene, CDR1 is GTSNPN and CDR2 is SVGIG (reference sequence). Deletions cut 2 bases from V and 8 bases from J, with 22 bases between. The CDR3 is CAWSLPFLGRGKPQHF. The CDR3 DNA sequence: TGTGCCTGGAGTCTTCCCTTCCTCGGACGGGGGAAGCCCCAGCATTTT.

The CDR3 reads CASSQRGSPTEAFF. In DNA, the CDR3 is TGTGCCAGCAGCCAACGTGGGAGTCCCACTGAAGCTTTCTTT. The chain links TRBV6-2 or TRBV6-3 to TRBJ1-1; no reliable D call. The CDR3 loop spans 14 amino acids. Germline V CDR1 and CDR2: MNHEY, SVGEGT. The V and J ends lost 6 bases and 4 bases respectively, with 15 bases between them.

This clone was recorded a few times. The CDR3 nucleotides read TGCGCCAGCAGTGAGAGGTTTAGTCGACGGATCGAAAGGGACTCTGGCTACACCTTC. It is translated as CASSERFSRRIERDSGYTF. The chain has TRBV10-2 and TRBJ1-2; TRBD1 is a possible D gene (5 bases). The V gene lost 2 bases and the J gene lost 7 bases, with 29 bases spanning the gap. Per the germline V gene, CDR1 is WSHSY and CDR2 is SAAADI. The CDR3 has 19 residues.

This chain links TRBV30 with TRBJ2-4, with TRBD2 as a possible D gene (7 bases). The CDR3 extends over 12 amino acids. Trimming took off 5 bases at V and 8 bases at J, with 13 bases between the two ends. Germline CDR1 GTSNPN, CDR2 SVGIG (reference sequence). The DNA for the CDR3 is TGTGCCTGGGGACTAGGGGGGGACATTCAGTACTTC. This encodes CAWGLGGDIQYF.

This rearrangement joins TRBV6-5 to TRBJ1-2; D possibly corresponds to TRBD1 (5 bases). The germline V gene has CDR1 MNHEY and CDR2 SVGAGI. There are 13 residues in the CDR3. V shed 6 bases and J shed 4 bases, with 12 bases lying between them. As DNA, the CDR3 is TGTGCCAGCAGCTCGTGGGGGGTCTATGGCTACACCTTC. This encodes CASSSWGVYGYTF.

The gene calls are TRBV19 and TRBJ2-7, with D possibly being TRBD2 (6 bases). The CDR3 totals 16 residues. Looked up from germline, CDR1 is LNHDA and CDR2 is SQIVND (reference sequence). Trimming cost V 3 bases and J 0 bases, with 15 bases left between them. The CDR3 reads CASSIRSAGSSYEQYF. CDR3 in DNA: TGTGCCAGTAGTATTCGTTCGGCGGGGAGCTCCTACGAGCAGTACTTC. Complete variable domain (other parts from reference TRBV19 and TRBJ2-7): DGGITQSPKYLFRKEGQNVTLSCEQNLNHDAMYWYRQDPGQGLRLIYYSQIVNDFQKGDIAEGYSVSREKKESFPLTVTSAQKNPTAFYLCASSIRSAGSSYEQYFGPGTRLTVT.

The chain is built from TRBV4-1 and TRBJ1-1, with 12 positions matching TRBD1. This CDR3 is built from 14 residues. Germline-derived CDR1 and CDR2 are MGHRA and YSYEKL. Trimming cost V 3 bases and J 7 bases; bases outside gene matches: 3. In DNA, the CDR3 is TGCGCCAGCAGCCAGGGACAGGGGGCGTTTGAAGCTTTCTTT. Translated, it gives CASSQGQGAFEAFF.

This chain uses TRBV27 with TRBJ2-3, with 8 bases that match TRBD2. Germline CDR1 MNHEY, CDR2 SMNVEV (reference sequence). Unmatched junction bases numbered 2, after V lost 2 bases and J lost 4 bases. The CDR3 sequence is 14 residues long. CDR3 nucleotide sequence: TGTGCCAGCAGTTTAGCGGGAGGATCAGATACGCAGTATTTT. This codes for CASSLAGGSDTQYF.